One sample yielded the 28 T cell receptor beta chains listed below, sequenced in a study of siplizumab effects on memory and regulatory T cells. Produced via immunoSEQ multiplex PCR; TCRdb's table is partial and in-frame only. The data show approximately 91,000 clones, approximately 95% seen once. Sequenced material: CD8+ T cells sorted from blood. The receptors originated from a human donor in good health.

Details on this clone: Germline and junction disagree at one end, which may indicate a read error. J is TRBJ2-1 and V is TRBV7-3, with D perhaps matching TRBD2 (6 bases). The CDR3 is 17 residues long. Germline CDR1 is SGHTA and CDR2 is FQGTGA. The CDR3 DNA is TGTGCCAGCAGTTTAAAGGCAGCGGGCCTACCCTACAATGAGCAGTTCTTC. Its translation is CASSLKAAGLPYNEQFF. The full variable domain, rest sourced from reference TRBV7-3 and TRBJ2-1, is GAGVSQTPSNKVTEKGKYVELRCDPISGHTALYWYRQSLGQGPEFLIYFQGTGAADDSGLPNDRFFAVRPEGSVSTLKIQRTERGDSAVYLCASSLKAAGLPYNEQFFGPGTRLTVL.

V gene TRBV5-4 combines with J gene TRBJ2-2; TRBD2 matches 8 bases. Germline loops: CDR1 SGHNT, CDR2 YYREEE (reference sequence). Unmatched junction bases numbered 6, after V lost 2 bases and J lost 3 bases. CDR3 length: 16 residues. CDR3: CASSFKREKYTGELFF. DNA of the CDR3: TGTGCCAGCAGCTTCAAGCGGGAGAAGTACACCGGGGAGCTGTTTTTT.

The chain employs TRBV11-2 and TRBJ2-1; TRBD1 might be the D (5 bases). Germline CDR1 SGHAT, CDR2 FQNNGV. The V and J ends lost 7 bases and 5 bases respectively, with 9 bases between them. The CDR3 has 12 residues. The CDR3 DNA reads TGTGCCAGCATTACAGGAGACAATGAGCAGTTCTTC. This gives the protein CASITGDNEQFF.

Sample share makes this clone medium-sized. The chain joins TRBV7-2 to TRBJ2-7, with TRBD2 identical over 7 bases. CDR1 is SGHTA, CDR2 FQGNSA, per germline. V lost 5 bases to trimming and J lost 3 bases; unmatched junction nucleotides: 10. This CDR3 has 15 amino acids. The CDR3 nucleotides read TGTGCCAGCAGCCTCCGGACTAGTAGGAGCTACGAGCAGTACTTC. Protein product: CASSLRTSRSYEQYF. Using reference TRBV7-2 and TRBJ2-7 for the parts outside the CDR3, the full variable domain is GAGVSQSPSNKVTEKGKDVELRCDPISGHTALYWYRQSLGQGLEFLIYFQGNSAPDKSGLPSDRFSAERTGGSVSTLTIQRTQQEDSAVYLCASSLRTSRSYEQYFGPGTRLTVT.

This rearrangement joins TRBV7-9 to TRBJ2-1; 8 nucleotides match TRBD2. CDR3 length: 15 amino acids. Germline values: CDR1 SEHNR, CDR2 FQNEAQ (reference sequence). The V gene end was trimmed by 5 bases and the J gene end by 8 bases; junction bases not matched to a gene: 11. CDR3 residues: CASSPTGGVYDEQFF. The CDR3 nucleotides are TGTGCCAGCAGCCCAACCGGGGGGGTGTACGATGAGCAGTTCTTC.

The J gene is TRBJ2-7, the V gene TRBV10-3; no clear D. CDR1 and CDR2 (germline): ENHRY, SYGVKD. The CDR3 covers 12 residues. The ends were cut back, 8 bases at V and 0 bases at J, with 8 bases in the middle. The CDR3 DNA sequence: TGTGCCATCTCGGGCGACTCCTACGAGCAGTACTTC. This sequence encodes CAISGDSYEQYF.

Remarks on this clone: Other nucleotide sequences from this sample produce the same CDR3. The CDR3 loop is CSVEQGYEQYF. The CDR3 coding sequence is TGCAGCGTTGAACAGGGTTACGAGCAGTACTTC. V and J are TRBV29-1 and TRBJ2-7, with D perhaps TRBD1 (5 bases). The germline V gene has CDR1 SQVTM and CDR2 ANQGSEA. The V end lost 2 bases, the J end lost 4 bases, and 6 bases lay between the germline ends. This CDR3 region has 11 residues.

The V call is TRBV16, the J call TRBJ2-2; D remains ambiguous. This CDR3 comprises 16 residues. The germline V gene encodes CDR1 KGHSY and CDR2 FQNENV. V lost 1 base and J lost 0, with 9 bases in between. Here the CDR3 DNA reads TGTGCCAGCAGCCAATTCCTAAACGCGAACACCGGGGAGCTGTTTTTT. Its translation: CASSQFLNANTGELFF.

The chain combines TRBV19 with TRBJ2-1; 8 nucleotides agree with TRBD2. This CDR3 is 16 amino acids long. J was trimmed by 3 bases and V by 5 bases; bases with no gene match: 9. In germline, CDR1 is LNHDA, CDR2 SQIVND (reference sequence). DNA of the CDR3: TGTGCCAGTAGTTCGACTCTCGGGACTAGCTACAATGAGCAGTTCTTC. Its translation: CASSSTLGTSYNEQFF.

This chain uses TRBV13 with TRBJ2-5; D unresolved. Per the germline V gene, CDR1 is PRHDT and CDR2 is FYEKMQ (reference sequence). This CDR3 comprises 16 residues. Deletions cut 0 bases from V and 5 bases from J, with 16 bases between. The CDR3 loop is CASSLGPGSVAETQYF. The CDR3 nucleotides are TGTGCCAGCAGCTTAGGGCCCGGGTCGGTCGCCGAGACCCAGTACTTC.

V gene TRBV9 combines with J gene TRBJ1-1; no firm D call. From germline, CDR1 is SGDLS and CDR2 YYNGEE. The V end lost 4 bases, the J end lost 4 bases, and 20 bases lay between the germline ends. This CDR3 is 16 amino acids long. CDR3 sequence: CASSPETTEGGTEAFF. The CDR3 DNA follows: TGTGCCAGCAGCCCCGAAACGACGGAGGGAGGCACTGAAGCTTTCTTT.

This clone was seen only once. The rearrangement joins TRBV6-5 to TRBJ1-2; D perhaps matches TRBD1 (5 bases). Germline V CDR1 and CDR2: MNHEY, SVGAGI. V lost 3 bases to trimming and J lost 3 bases, with 14 bases between them. The CDR3 loop spans 15 amino acids. DNA of the CDR3: TGTGCCAGCAGTTATGGTAGGGGCCCCTACTATGGCTACACCTTC. Translation: CASSYGRGPYYGYTF.

The chain joins TRBV27 to TRBJ2-3; TRBD2 aligns across 9 bases. V lost 5 bases and J lost 5; bases outside the gene matches: 14. The CDR3 runs to 17 residues. From germline, CDR1 is MNHEY and CDR2 SMNVEV (reference sequence). The CDR3 DNA reads as TGTGCCAGCAGTATACTCTATAGCGGGAGCCCGGAAGATACGCAGTATTTT. This codes for CASSILYSGSPEDTQYF.

About this clone itself: Mismatch with germline at one junction end may stem from a read error. CDR3 DNA sequence: TGTGCCACCAGCCGAGAGTGGGGGACAGGGCATCCCGAGCAGTACTTC. Translated, it gives CATSREWGTGHPEQYF. J is TRBJ2-7 and V is TRBV15, with 9 bases that match TRBD1. Germline V lookup: CDR1 LNHNV, CDR2 YYDKDF (reference sequence). This CDR3 contains 16 residues.

The chain links TRBV19 to TRBJ2-3, with 15 bases lining up with TRBD2. There are 16 residues in the CDR3. V lost 9 bases and J lost 2; bases outside the gene matches: 6. CDR1 LNHDA and CDR2 SQIVND come from the germline V gene (reference sequence). The CDR3 loop is CASTRTSGRVTDTQYF. CDR3 DNA: TGTGCCAGCACCCGGACTAGCGGGAGGGTCACAGATACGCAGTATTTT.

The chain links TRBV9 to TRBJ2-1, with a weak D call TRBD2 (6 bases). Germline V gene data show CDR1 as SGDLS and CDR2 as YYNGEE. Trimming took 2 bases from V and 4 from J, leaving 10 bases between them. The CDR3 is made up of 14 amino acids. The CDR3 bases are TGTGCCAGCAGCGTTTCCGGGGGATACAATGAGCAGTTCTTC. The encoded protein is CASSVSGGYNEQFF. Filled out from reference TRBV9 and TRBJ2-1, the complete variable domain reads DSGVTQTPKHLITATGQRVTLRCSPRSGDLSVYWYQQSLDQGLQFLIQYYNGEERAKGNILERFSAQQFPDLHSELNLSSLELGDSALYFCASSVSGGYNEQFFGPGTRLTVL.

The chain combines TRBV5-1 with TRBJ2-7; no clear D. This CDR3 comprises 14 residues. Per germline, CDR1 SGHRS and CDR2 YFSETQ. Trimming left V 0 bases short and J 1 base short, with 8 bases between. In DNA, the CDR3 is TGCGCCAGCAGCTTGGGCCGCACTTCCTACGAGCAGTACTTC. Translating gives CASSLGRTSYEQYF.

The CDR3 sequence: CASSSTSGSSYEQYF. The DNA for the CDR3 is TGTGCCAGCAGCTCTACTAGCGGGAGCTCCTACGAGCAGTACTTC. The V and J genes are TRBV7-9 and TRBJ2-7; 11 bases match TRBD2. The germline V gene encodes CDR1 SEHNR and CDR2 FQNEAQ (reference sequence). V trimming: 4 bases; J trimming: 0 bases; junction bases outside the gene matches: 2. The CDR3 spans 15 residues.

This clone has more than one count but fewer than ten. The chain links TRBV29-1 to TRBJ1-1, with D hard to call. The CDR3 loop spans 12 amino acids. From germline, CDR1 is SQVTM and CDR2 ANQGSEA. Trimming removed 3 bases at V and 0 bases at J, with 5 bases between. This CDR3 reads CSVEPMNTEAFF. Written as DNA, the CDR3 is TGCAGCGTTGAGCCGATGAACACTGAAGCTTTCTTT.

The chain has TRBV10-3 and TRBJ1-2, with TRBD1 matching over 10 bases. This CDR3 contains 18 residues. Unmatched junction bases numbered 15, after V lost 4 bases and J lost 4 bases. Germline loops: CDR1 ENHRY, CDR2 SYGVKD. DNA for the CDR3: TGTGCCATCAGTGCAGTTGGGACAGGGGTTGTAAGTGGCTATGGCTACACCTTC. Its protein is CAISAVGTGVVSGYGYTF.

This clone has just one count. The chain links TRBV19 to TRBJ2-7; 7 bases map to TRBD1. The length of the CDR3 is 16 residues. From germline, CDR1 is LNHDA and CDR2 SQIVND (reference sequence). The V segment lost 5 bases and the J segment 3 bases; nucleotides outside the gene matches: 13. CDR3 residues: CASSPKPGQSVYEQYF. Written as DNA, the CDR3 is TGTGCCAGTAGTCCCAAACCGGGACAGTCTGTCTACGAGCAGTACTTC.

The chain recombines TRBV4-1 with TRBJ2-7; D gene unclear. The CDR3 length is 13 residues. The V gene lost 4 bases and the J gene lost 4 bases, with 11 bases spanning the gap. Germline values: CDR1 MGHRA, CDR2 YSYEKL. CDR3 in DNA: TGCGCCAGCAGCCCAATCTATAGGTACGAGCAGTACTTC. Amino acids: CASSPIYRYEQYF.

The gene calls are TRBV11-3 and TRBJ2-7; no clear D gene. Germline CDR1 and CDR2: SGHNT and YENEEA. The CDR3 spans 16 residues. V was cut by 5 bases and J by 4 bases, with 21 bases left in between. In DNA, the CDR3 is TGTGCCAGCAGCCCCCCCCCGGCGGAGCCCCTATACGAGCAGTACTTC. Its protein product is CASSPPPAEPLYEQYF.

This chain connects TRBV29-1 to TRBJ1-1, with 8 bases matching TRBD1. Trimming cost V 6 bases and J 5 bases; bases outside gene matches: 11. The CDR3 loop spans 14 amino acids. Per the germline V gene, CDR1 is SQVTM and CDR2 is ANQGSEA. This CDR3 reads CSVKAGGGGTEAFF. CDR3 sequence (DNA): TGCAGCGTGAAAGCAGGGGGCGGTGGGACTGAAGCTTTCTTT.

The V and J genes are TRBV7-8 and TRBJ2-3, with TRBD1 matching 8 bases. Germline CDR1 and CDR2: SGHVS and FQNEAQ. V shed 6 bases, J shed 5 bases, and the junction held 10 bases outside the gene matches. The length of the CDR3 is 15 residues. The CDR3 sequence: CASRAYRGSIDTQYF. The CDR3 DNA sequence: TGTGCCAGCAGGGCGTACAGGGGGTCGATAGATACGCAGTATTTT.

This chain's CDR3 is CASSEQGRTDTQYF. In DNA, the CDR3 is TGTGCCAGCAGCGAACAGGGTCGCACAGATACGCAGTATTTT. This chain connects TRBV7-6 to TRBJ2-3; tentatively, D is TRBD1 (6 bases). Germline V gene lookup returns CDR1 SGHVS and CDR2 FNYEAQ. Trimming took 5 bases from V and 1 from J, leaving 10 bases between them. The CDR3 sequence is 14 residues long.

The DNA of the CDR3 is TGCGCCAGCAGCCCTGGAGGGTCAGATACGCAGTATTTT. It encodes CASSPGGSDTQYF. The V gene is TRBV4-1, the J gene TRBJ2-3; D possibly corresponds to TRBD2 (6 bases). CDR1 is MGHRA and CDR2 is YSYEKL in the germline V gene. V gave up 4 bases and J gave up 4 bases, with 9 bases separating them. CDR3 length equals 13 residues.

This chain uses TRBV28 with TRBJ2-1; 10 bases fit TRBD2. J was trimmed by 3 bases and V by 5 bases; bases with no gene match: 7. The CDR3 extends over 16 amino acids. The germline V gene has CDR1 MDHEN and CDR2 SYDVKM. The CDR3 reads CASSKLAGIIYNEQFF. CDR3 bases: TGTGCCAGCAGTAAACTAGCGGGAATCATCTACAATGAGCAGTTCTTC.